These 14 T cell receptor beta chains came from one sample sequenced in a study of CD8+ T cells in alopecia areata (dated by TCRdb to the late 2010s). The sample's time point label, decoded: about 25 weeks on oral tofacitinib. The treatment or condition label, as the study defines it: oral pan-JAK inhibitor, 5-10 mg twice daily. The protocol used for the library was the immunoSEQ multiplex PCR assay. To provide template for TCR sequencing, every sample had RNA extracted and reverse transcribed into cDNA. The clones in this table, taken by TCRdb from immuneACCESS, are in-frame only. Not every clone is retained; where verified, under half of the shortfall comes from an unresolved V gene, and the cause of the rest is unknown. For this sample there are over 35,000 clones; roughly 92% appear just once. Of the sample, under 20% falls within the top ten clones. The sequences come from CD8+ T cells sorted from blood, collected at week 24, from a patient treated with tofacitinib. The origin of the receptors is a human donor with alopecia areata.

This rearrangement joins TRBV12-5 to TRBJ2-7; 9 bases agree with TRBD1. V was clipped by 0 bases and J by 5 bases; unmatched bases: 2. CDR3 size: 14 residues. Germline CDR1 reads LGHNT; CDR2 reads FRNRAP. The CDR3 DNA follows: TGTGCTAGTGGTTTGGTGGACAGGGGCCACGAGCAGTACTTC. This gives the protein CASGLVDRGHEQYF.

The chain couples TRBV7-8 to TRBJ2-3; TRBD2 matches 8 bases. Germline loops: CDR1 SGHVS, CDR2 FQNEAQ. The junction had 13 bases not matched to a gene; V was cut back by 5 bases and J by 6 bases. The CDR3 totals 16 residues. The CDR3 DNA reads TGTGCCAGCAGCAGCTTTTGGGCGGGGGGACCTGATACGCAGTATTTT. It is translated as CASSSFWAGGPDTQYF.

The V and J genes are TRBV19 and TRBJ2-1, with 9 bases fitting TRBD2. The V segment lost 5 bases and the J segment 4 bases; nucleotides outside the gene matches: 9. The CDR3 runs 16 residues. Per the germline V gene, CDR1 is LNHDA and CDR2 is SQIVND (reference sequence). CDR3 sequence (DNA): TGTGCCAGTAGTTGGGAACCGGGACTAGCTTACAATGAGCAGTTCTTC. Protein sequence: CASSWEPGLAYNEQFF.

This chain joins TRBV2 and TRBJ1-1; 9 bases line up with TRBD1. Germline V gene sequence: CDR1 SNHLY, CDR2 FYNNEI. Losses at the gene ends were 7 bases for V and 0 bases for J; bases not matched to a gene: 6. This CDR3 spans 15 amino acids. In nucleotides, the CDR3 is TGTGCCAGCATCCGGACAGGGGCATTGAACACTGAAGCTTTCTTT. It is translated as CASIRTGALNTEAFF.

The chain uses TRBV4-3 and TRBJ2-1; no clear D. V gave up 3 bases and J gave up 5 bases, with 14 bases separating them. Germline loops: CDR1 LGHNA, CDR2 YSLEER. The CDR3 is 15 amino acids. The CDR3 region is CASSHYVEGNNEQFF. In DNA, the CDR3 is TGCGCCAGCAGCCATTATGTGGAAGGTAACAATGAGCAGTTCTTC.

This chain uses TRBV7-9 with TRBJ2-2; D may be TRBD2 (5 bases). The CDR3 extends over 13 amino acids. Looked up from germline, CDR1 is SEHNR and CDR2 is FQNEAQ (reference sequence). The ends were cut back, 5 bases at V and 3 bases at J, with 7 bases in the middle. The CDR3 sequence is CASSQEDTGELFF. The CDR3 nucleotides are TGTGCCAGCAGCCAGGAGGACACCGGGGAGCTGTTTTTT.

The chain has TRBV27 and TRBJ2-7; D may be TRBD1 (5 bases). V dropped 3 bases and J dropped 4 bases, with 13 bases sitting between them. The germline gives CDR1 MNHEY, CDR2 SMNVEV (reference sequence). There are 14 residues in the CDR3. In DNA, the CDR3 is TGTGCCAGCAGTTTCGAGCCAGGGTCGTACGAGCAGTACTTC. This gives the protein CASSFEPGSYEQYF.

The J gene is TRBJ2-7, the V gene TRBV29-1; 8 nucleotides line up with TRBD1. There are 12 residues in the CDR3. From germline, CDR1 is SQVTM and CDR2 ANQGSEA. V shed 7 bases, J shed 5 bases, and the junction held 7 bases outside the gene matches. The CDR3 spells CSGWTGRDEQYF. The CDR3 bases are TGCAGCGGTTGGACAGGGAGAGACGAGCAGTACTTC.

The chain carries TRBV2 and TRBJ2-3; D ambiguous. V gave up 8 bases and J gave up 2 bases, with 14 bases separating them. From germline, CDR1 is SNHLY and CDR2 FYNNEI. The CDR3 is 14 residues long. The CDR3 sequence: CASSAGTHTDTQYF. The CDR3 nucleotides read TGTGCCAGCTCGGCCGGAACTCACACAGATACGCAGTATTTT.

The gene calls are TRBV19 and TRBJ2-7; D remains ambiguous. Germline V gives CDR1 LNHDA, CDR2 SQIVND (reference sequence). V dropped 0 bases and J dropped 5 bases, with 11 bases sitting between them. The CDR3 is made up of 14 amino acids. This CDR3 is CASSIDSTEDEQYF. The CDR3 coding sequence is TGTGCCAGTAGTATAGATTCTACCGAGGACGAGCAGTACTTC.

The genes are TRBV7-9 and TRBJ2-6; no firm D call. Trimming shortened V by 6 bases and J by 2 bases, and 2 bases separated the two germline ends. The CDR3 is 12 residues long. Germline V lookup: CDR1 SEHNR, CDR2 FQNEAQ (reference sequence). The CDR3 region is CASRTGANVLTF. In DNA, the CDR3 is TGTGCCAGCAGAACTGGGGCCAACGTCCTGACTTTC.

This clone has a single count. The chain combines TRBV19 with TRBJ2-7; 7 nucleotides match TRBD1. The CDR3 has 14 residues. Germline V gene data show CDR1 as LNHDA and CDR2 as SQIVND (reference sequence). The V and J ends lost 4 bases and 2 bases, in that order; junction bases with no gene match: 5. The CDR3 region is CASSTRDSAYEQYF. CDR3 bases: TGTGCCAGTAGTACCCGGGACAGTGCCTACGAGCAGTACTTC.

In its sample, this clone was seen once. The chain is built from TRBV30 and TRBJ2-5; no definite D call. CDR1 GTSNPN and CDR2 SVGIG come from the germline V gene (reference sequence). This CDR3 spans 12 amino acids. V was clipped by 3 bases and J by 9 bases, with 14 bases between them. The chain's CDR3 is CAWRDDGEAQYF. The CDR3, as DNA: TGTGCCTGGAGAGACGACGGTGAGGCCCAGTACTTC.

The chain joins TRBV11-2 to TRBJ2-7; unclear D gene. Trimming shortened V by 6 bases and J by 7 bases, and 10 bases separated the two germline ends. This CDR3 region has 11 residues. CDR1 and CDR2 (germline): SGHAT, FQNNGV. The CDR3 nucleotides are TGTGCCAGCAGGGTTTTGAGGGAGCAGTACTTC. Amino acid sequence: CASRVLREQYF.